Included here is one T cell receptor (beta chain) sequence, with context. The data are from a study of T cell clusters in autoimmune cytopenias. This CDR3 is 12 amino acids long. The germline CDR1 and CDR2 sequences are SEHNR and FQNEAQ (reference sequence). One tube held mixed TRB-A and TRB-B primer pools for touch-down PCR. TCRdb re-called the multiplex PCR reads and catalogs CDR3 proteins one per entry, DNA excluded. Its table records 14,000 to 15,000 distinct CDR3 sequences. Some 38,000 genome equivalents of blood DNA were amplified for TRB. The data also belong to a second study, concerning T cell repertoires in aging, cancer and after chemotherapy. That report notes: Healthy donor repertoires were recorded over several months to years and showed clear clonal overlap.

This TCR derives from a human donor in good health. The rearrangement links TRBV7-9 to TRBJ2-1. The specimen sequenced was peripheral blood. The CDR3: CASSLSGGEEFF. Full variable domain (outside the CDR3, taken from reference TRBV7-9 and TRBJ2-1): DTGVSQNPRHKITKRGQNVTFRCDPISEHNRLYWYRQTLGQGPEFLTYFQNEAQLEKSRLLSDRFSAERPKGSFSTLEIQRTEQGDSAMYLCASSLSGGEEFFGPGTRLTVL.